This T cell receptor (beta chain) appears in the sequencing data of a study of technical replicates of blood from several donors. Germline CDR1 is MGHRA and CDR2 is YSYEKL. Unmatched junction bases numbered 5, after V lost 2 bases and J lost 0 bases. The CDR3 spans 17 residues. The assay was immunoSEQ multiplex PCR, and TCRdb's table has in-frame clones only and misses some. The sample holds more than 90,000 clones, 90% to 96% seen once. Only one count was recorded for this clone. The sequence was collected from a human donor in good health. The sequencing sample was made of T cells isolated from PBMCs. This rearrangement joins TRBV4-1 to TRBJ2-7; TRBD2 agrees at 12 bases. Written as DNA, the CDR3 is TGCGCCAGCAGCCAATTCTCGACTAGCGGGAGCTCCTACGAGCAGTACTTC. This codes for CASSQFSTSGSSYEQYF.